This T cell receptor beta chain was identified in a study of blood T cell repertoires in COVID-19. Sequencing used immunoSEQ multiplex PCR; TCRdb keeps in-frame clones, though not all of them. The sample contains around 200,000 clones, approximately 87% of which appear only once. Trimming removed 3 bases at V and 4 bases at J, with 11 bases between. Germline V lookup: CDR1 LNHDA, CDR2 SQIVND (reference sequence). This CDR3 comprises 14 residues. This TCR was sampled from a woman aged 18-29 years who had recovered from COVID-19. This chain uses TRBV19 with TRBJ2-3, with D perhaps matching TRBD1 (6 bases). The sequenced material came from peripheral blood. CDR3 region: CASSIITGSDTQYF. CDR3 DNA: TGTGCCAGTAGTATCATCACAGGGTCAGATACGCAGTATTTT.